Sequencing of this T cell receptor (beta chain) was carried out in a study of response to subunit inactivated influenza vaccine. Findings of the study overall: Authors suggested seasonal influenza vaccinations each recruit few new T cells.

V was pared by 6 bases and J by 4 bases, with 10 bases between. The CDR3 is made up of 12 amino acids. From germline, CDR1 is MNHEY and CDR2 SVGEGT. Concerning this clonotype itself: Its antigen is unidentified.

TCRdb independently ran MiXCR on the RT-PCR reads; one entry per CDR3 protein. The sample consists of 150,000 to 200,000 distinct CDR3 sequences, around a tenth of them appearing once. The sequencing here drew on CD8+ T cells sorted from PBMCs, taken approximately 25 months after vaccination. The rearrangement joins TRBV6-2 or TRBV6-3 to TRBJ2-7; D is unclear. The origin of this receptor is a man between 50 and 75 years old who received an inactivated influenza vaccine. The CDR3 loop is CASRHLGYEQYF. Written as DNA, the CDR3 is TGTGCCAGCAGGCACTTGGGATACGAGCAGTACTTC.